This paragraph covers one TCR beta chain sequence. The antigen this receptor binds is unknown. It has no much larger one-base neighbor in the sample; base qualities were not kept. The cohort comprised around 690 healthy bone marrow donors. At the time of sampling, all cohort members were nominally healthy, though unrecorded immune exposures were likely present. The donor tested CMV seronegative, placing the donor among the 350 or so seronegative members of the cohort. A peripheral blood sample was provided by each donor, and peripheral blood mononuclear cells were used for TCR beta sequencing. Genomic DNA was extracted from the blood cell samples with the Qiagen DNeasy Blood Extraction Kit. The entry originates in a study of cytomegalovirus exposure and HLA in healthy donors (dated by TCRdb to the late 2010s). Background on the whole study: An earlier analysis of some 550 of the donors reported about 290 Gb of sequence data and 117 million unique TCR beta sequences from 150 million to 200 million T cells. Besides the first cohort of hundreds of subjects, a separate validation cohort made up of 120 or so different subjects was used. To decide whether each TCR beta V gene segment behaved as functional or pseudogenic, an earlier analysis of fewer than 750 of the donors relied on high-throughput TCR beta sequencing. To predict cytomegalovirus infection status, the study combined high-throughput TCR immunosequencing, statistical association of individual TCRs with disease status, and machine learning. The study used immunosequencing to profile the T cell repertoires of some 600 subjects and linked those repertoires to cytomegalovirus serostatus. An early release that covered fewer than 750 HLA-typed donors contained about 300 gigabases of sequencing data and about 93 million unique TCR sequences. Roughly five DR-DQ haplotypes were handled as single units for association and clustering because linkage in the cohort was strong. The genetic ancestry cluster associated with self-reported Caucasian donors included over 65% of the 398 genotyped donors. All discovery cohort repertoires had been generated using a single sequencing platform. In a later analysis, previously published TCR beta repertoires from 550 to 700 donors were re-analyzed and high-resolution HLA genotyping was added so that TCR occurrence patterns could be studied. Donor age, sex, ethnicity and CMV serostatus were compiled alongside the repertoire data. Typing coverage varied by locus: roughly 620-640 donors for A, B, C, DRB1 and DQB1; approximately 500 for DQA1; some 610 for DPA1; some 470 for DPB1. Among 300 to 450 genotyped donors of the cohort, an average of roughly 240,000 unique TCR beta nucleotide sequences were sequenced per donor, roughly a sixth of them non-productive. Rather than using new phenotypic data, the later analysis identified candidate immune exposures from TCR beta sequences and from how often those sequences occurred across donors. HLA typing covered class I and class II loci at four-digit resolution. In a later genetic analysis, genome-wide SNP genotypes for about 65% of the 666 donors were used, and that subset was treated as a discovery cohort. The study aimed to test whether cataloging public T cell receptors could reveal signatures of past pathogen exposure. Study-level results and caveats: An association between a missense DCLRE1C variant and V-gene and J-gene trimming of TCR beta chains was found in a later genetic analysis and replicated in an independent cohort. In a later analysis, HLA-associated TCR beta chains showed more clonal expansion and lower generation probabilities than non-associated chains that were equally common. A cluster of highly shared sequence variants was judged likely to be a technical artifact of the sequencing pipeline. A later analysis reported that several top co-occurrence clusters appeared linked to parvovirus B19, influenza, CMV and Epstein-Barr virus. Three of the identified cytomegalovirus-associated TCR beta chains were confirmed in vitro to be specific for cytomegalovirus antigens. According to a later analysis, most CMV-associated TCR beta chains appeared to be HLA-restricted, and the HLA associations seemed to be driven largely by CMV exposure. According to a later analysis, TCR association rates differed among HLA loci, with DRB1 alleles showing the most associated TCRs and HLA-C alleles showing the fewest. Linkage disequilibrium might explain the correlated functional status among segregating V segments, but an unknown experimental factor could not be excluded. Across donors, most TCR sequences were observed very rarely, whereas some public TCRs were present in many individuals. CMV serostatus was the only immune exposure information available for the cohort. Presence/absence analyses assumed roughly uniform sequencing depth across donors, an assumption that may not hold. Compared with the roughly 700-donor mean, donors in an Asian-associated ancestry cluster had fewer N-insertions in productive TCRs, according to a later genetic analysis. In this cohort, only TCR beta chains were sequenced, and detectable features were limited by the absence of alpha or paired-chain data. Assigning TCR associations to individual alleles was difficult when HLA alleles, especially DR and DQ, strongly co-occurred. At a false discovery rate of 0.05, a later analysis linked 16,951 TCR beta sequences to specific HLA alleles. The classifier was reported to diagnose cytomegalovirus status with high specificity and sensitivity in both the original cohort and the validation cohort. Because HLA typing was missing for some donors at each locus, association tests included only the typed subset. Broadly in line with IMGT annotations, most TCR beta V segments showed up in productive rearrangements about 87% or about 30% of the time in an earlier analysis of 450 to 750 of the donors. According to the authors, the approach could potentially be generalized to other disease states and immunological phenotypes. A further reported finding was that TCR beta sequences accurately predicted the HLA-A and HLA-B alleles for most subjects in the first cohort. Because counts were too low, fewer than 20 rarely observed V segments, including chromosome 9 orphons, were excluded from the earlier analysis of some 540 of the donors. In the study, about 150 TCR beta chains were listed as associated with cytomegalovirus.

The library was built by means of the immunoSEQ multiplex PCR assay. A mixture of 60 forward primers for TCR Vbeta segments and 13 reverse primers for TCR Jbeta segments was used in the multiplex PCR. The CDR3 region of rearranged TCR beta genes was amplified from genomic DNA by a multiplex PCR assay. The amplified TCR beta libraries were sequenced on the Illumina HiSeq System as 87-base-pair reads. As for how the authors treated the data: A later analysis counted about 80 million unique TCR beta chains across the 600 to 850 repertoires, and roughly 9.9 million of these chains were shared by at least two donors. A nearest-neighbor algorithm error-corrected the raw reads and collapsed the reads into unique sequences, merging closely related sequences to remove PCR and sequencing errors. To assign V, D and J gene segments, CDR3 sequences were aligned to IMGT reference sequences. For a sequence to be retained, at least a six-nucleotide match to both a V gene segment and a J gene segment was required. A rearrangement counted as productive if the CDR3 had no stop codons and remained in frame with V and J, and every other rearrangement counted as non-productive. Following IMGT convention, CDR3 was defined as the stretch from the second conserved V-encoded cysteine to the conserved J-encoded phenylalanine. The earlier analysis of fewer than 750 of the donors excluded sequences that lacked an unambiguous match to a single V gene segment. An earlier analysis of several hundred of the donors called V segments functional above 56.7% productive rearrangements and segregating when the between-donor standard deviation exceeded 5%. A statistical classification framework was built for diagnosing cytomegalovirus status from the catalog of TCR beta chain sequences. In a later analysis, TCR nucleotide sequences were compared against IMGT/GENE-DB human TR gene sequences so that V and J genes could be assigned. A later analysis assigned CDR3 sequences and most-parsimonious VDJ recombination scenarios with the TCRdist pipeline. In a later analysis, each TCR beta chain was defined by its CDR3 amino acid sequence together with its V-gene family, and reads without a unique V-gene family were excluded. To address suspected cross-contamination and a sequencing artifact, a later analysis removed approximately 600 highly shared, low-generation-probability nucleotide sequences. In a later analysis, a clonal expansion index for each public chain was calculated from normalized within-repertoire ranks of inferred template counts. Generation probabilities in a later analysis came from a VDJ recombination model fitted to out-of-frame rearrangements, and those results were checked against IGoR. In a later analysis, hypergeometric tests were used to score TCR-TCR, TCR-HLA and TCR-CMV co-occurrence, with a repertoire-size bias correction applied to TCR pairs. False discovery rates were estimated in a later analysis by permuting HLA or CMV assignments 20 times. In a later analysis, co-occurring TCRs were grouped with DBSCAN, and TCRdist sequence similarity was added when clustering was performed within HLA-allele-positive subsets. For co-occurrence clustering, repertoires with fewer than 30,000 or more than 120,000 public chains were excluded, along with roughly 5 repertoires with anomalous nucleotide sharing. TCRdb re-hosts the immuneACCESS table, in-frame sequences only. Its copies lack some clones; in the studies checked, an unresolved V gene accounts for under half of them, and the cause for the rest is not known. V, J and clone size are those of that table, while D and trimming were read from the DNA. Within this sample are 150,000 to 200,000 clones, with around 87% of them counted one time only. Around 1.5% of the sample is taken by the ten largest.

This TCR came from a woman aged 18-35 years in good health and CMV-seronegative. The sequencing input was PBMCs.

The DNA sequence is TGCGCCAGCAGCCAAGACAGGGCCAACAATGAAAAACTGTTTTTT. Its amino acids are CASSQDRANNEKLFF. Recombination linked TRBV4-3 to TRBJ1-4; the D region possibly corresponds to TRBD1 (5 bases align). CDR1 LGHNA and CDR2 YSLEER were looked up in the germline V gene. V and J are truncated by 0 bases and 5 bases respectively, leaving an intervening sequence of 10 bases. Counted from cysteine to phenylalanine, this CDR3 has 15 amino acids. The CDR3 DNA has 45 bases and is translated from base 1.